These T cell receptor beta chains were read from a single sample in a study of identical twins. MiXCR, run by TCRdb on the 5' RACE reads, gives a single entry per CDR3 protein. The sample has around 490,000 distinct CDR3 sequences; roughly an eighth are singletons. The same data also went into a second study, on yellow fever vaccine responses in identical twins.

The sequenced material came from CD4+ T cells sorted from blood. The receptors here all came from a woman aged 18-30 years in good health. CDR3s include the opening cysteine and the closing phenylalanine or tryptophan. The order of the fields is J gene, clone size, D gene, V gene, CDR3 protein, CDR3 DNA. A D gene is named only where the DNA matches it firmly. Size is omitted from some rows. Given values are once, few, many or a class for expanded clones.

j_gene: TRBJ1-1
abundance: many
d_gene: -
v_gene: TRBV29-1
CDR3aa: CSARGGVNTEAFF
CDR3nt: TGCAGCGCACGTGGGGGGGTGAACACTGAAGCTTTCTTT

j_gene: TRBJ1-6
abundance: many
d_gene: TRBD1
v_gene: TRBV12-3/TRBV12-4
CDR3aa: CASSPGQYNSPLHF
CDR3nt: TGTGCCAGCAGTCCGGGACAGTATAATTCACCCCTCCACTTT

j_gene: TRBJ2-2
abundance: -
d_gene: -
v_gene: TRBV24-1
CDR3aa: CATSAFSTRGGTGELFF
CDR3nt: TGTGCCACCAGTGCTTTTTCAACCAGGGGAGGCACCGGGGAGCTGTTTTTT

j_gene: TRBJ2-7
abundance: -
d_gene: TRBD1
v_gene: TRBV28
CDR3aa: CASSVQGVYEQYF
CDR3nt: TGTGCCAGCAGTGTCCAGGGGGTATACGAGCAGTACTTC

j_gene: TRBJ1-4
abundance: -
d_gene: -
v_gene: TRBV5-5
CDR3aa: CASSLVLGEKLFF
CDR3nt: TGTGCCAGCAGCTTGGTCCTGGGTGAAAAACTGTTTTTT

j_gene: TRBJ1-3
abundance: many
d_gene: -
v_gene: TRBV5-1
CDR3aa: CASSLERGDTIYF
CDR3nt: TGCGCCAGCAGCTTGGAGCGGGGGGACACCATATATTTT

j_gene: TRBJ2-7
abundance: few
d_gene: TRBD2
v_gene: TRBV20-1
CDR3aa: CSARGRSGLAGFYEQYF
CDR3nt: TGCAGTGCTAGAGGTCGATCTGGACTAGCGGGTTTCTACGAGCAGTACTTC

j_gene: TRBJ2-5
abundance: many
d_gene: -
v_gene: TRBV14
CDR3aa: CASSQEGSRRTEKSGAQETQYF
CDR3nt: TGTGCCAGCAGCCAAGAAGGTTCAAGGCGGACAGAAAAGTCGGGCGCCCAAGAGACCCAGTACTTC

j_gene: TRBJ2-5
abundance: many
d_gene: -
v_gene: TRBV20-1
CDR3aa: CSAMLGREETQYF
CDR3nt: TGCAGTGCTATGTTGGGCAGGGAAGAGACCCAGTACTTC

j_gene: TRBJ2-7
abundance: few
d_gene: -
v_gene: TRBV28
CDR3aa: CASSSSGVAYEQYF
CDR3nt: TGTGCCAGCAGTTCTTCAGGGGTGGCCTACGAGCAGTACTTC

j_gene: TRBJ2-7
abundance: -
d_gene: -
v_gene: TRBV20-1
CDR3aa: CSARSGGNSYEQYF
CDR3nt: TGCAGTGCTAGAAGTGGCGGGAATTCGTACGAGCAGTACTTC

j_gene: TRBJ2-5
abundance: -
d_gene: TRBD2
v_gene: TRBV4-2
CDR3aa: CASSQDSIGLAGDEETQYF
CDR3nt: TGTGCCAGCAGCCAAGACTCCATTGGTCTAGCGGGAGACGAAGAGACCCAGTACTTC

j_gene: TRBJ1-2
abundance: -
d_gene: TRBD1
v_gene: TRBV12-3/TRBV12-4
CDR3aa: CASNPGQGIYGYTF
CDR3nt: TGTGCCAGCAATCCGGGACAGGGTATCTATGGCTACACCTTC

j_gene: TRBJ1-5
abundance: -
d_gene: -
v_gene: TRBV7-8
CDR3aa: CASSLGTSGQPQHF
CDR3nt: TGTGCCAGCAGCTTGGGGACATCGGGTCAGCCCCAGCATTTT

j_gene: TRBJ2-3
abundance: few
d_gene: TRBD2
v_gene: TRBV5-1
CDR3aa: CASSSGLAGGRPSTDTQYF
CDR3nt: TGCGCCAGCAGCTCGGGACTAGCGGGGGGCCGCCCTAGCACAGATACGCAGTATTTT

j_gene: TRBJ2-3
abundance: many
d_gene: -
v_gene: TRBV29-1
CDR3aa: CSVVWASTQYF
CDR3nt: TGCAGCGTTGTATGGGCGTCTACGCAGTATTTT

j_gene: TRBJ2-5
abundance: few
d_gene: TRBD1
v_gene: TRBV6-5
CDR3aa: CASSYSGQGRSETQYF
CDR3nt: TGTGCCAGCAGTTACTCGGGACAGGGGCGGAGTGAGACCCAGTACTTC

j_gene: TRBJ1-2
abundance: -
d_gene: -
v_gene: TRBV30
CDR3aa: CAWMPAGGYGYTF
CDR3nt: TGTGCCTGGATGCCCGCGGGGGGGTATGGCTACACCTTC

j_gene: TRBJ2-3
abundance: many
d_gene: -
v_gene: TRBV7-3
CDR3aa: CASSLTGTGSSTDTQYF
CDR3nt: TGTGCCAGCAGCTTAACGGGTACAGGGTCCAGCACAGATACGCAGTATTTT

j_gene: TRBJ1-2
abundance: -
d_gene: -
v_gene: TRBV4-1
CDR3aa: CASSQRGGANYGYTF
CDR3nt: TGCGCCAGCAGCCAAAGGGGGGGGGCAAACTATGGCTACACCTTC

j_gene: TRBJ2-5
abundance: -
d_gene: -
v_gene: TRBV6-2/TRBV6-3
CDR3aa: CASRFERISQETQYF
CDR3nt: TGTGCCAGCAGATTCGAACGGATAAGCCAAGAGACCCAGTACTTC

j_gene: TRBJ2-5
abundance: few
d_gene: TRBD1
v_gene: TRBV12-3/TRBV12-4
CDR3aa: CASSSTGGAPQETQYF
CDR3nt: TGTGCCAGCAGTTCTACAGGGGGCGCTCCCCAAGAGACCCAGTACTTC

j_gene: TRBJ2-7
abundance: -
d_gene: -
v_gene: TRBV10-2
CDR3aa: CASSDRVAYEQYF
CDR3nt: TGCGCCAGCAGTGACAGGGTCGCCTACGAGCAGTACTTC

j_gene: TRBJ2-3
abundance: few
d_gene: -
v_gene: TRBV15
CDR3aa: CATSRDPRTTGASTDTQYF
CDR3nt: TGTGCCACCAGCAGAGATCCCCGAACGACAGGAGCTAGCACAGATACGCAGTATTTT

j_gene: TRBJ2-7
abundance: few
d_gene: -
v_gene: TRBV12-3/TRBV12-4
CDR3aa: CASSLRSTYEQYF
CDR3nt: TGTGCCAGCAGTTTAAGGTCCACTTACGAGCAGTACTTC

j_gene: TRBJ2-1
abundance: -
d_gene: -
v_gene: TRBV6-2/TRBV6-3
CDR3aa: CASSSEDYSYNEQFF
CDR3nt: TGTGCCAGCAGTTCCGAGGACTACTCCTACAATGAGCAGTTCTTC

j_gene: TRBJ2-5
abundance: -
d_gene: TRBD2
v_gene: TRBV7-2
CDR3aa: CATKLAGLVETQYF
CDR3nt: TGTGCCACCAAACTAGCGGGGTTGGTGGAGACCCAGTACTTC

j_gene: TRBJ2-2
abundance: many
d_gene: -
v_gene: TRBV7-9
CDR3aa: CASSWGQGPPGELFF
CDR3nt: TGTGCCAGCAGCTGGGGGCAGGGGCCACCCGGGGAGCTGTTTTTT

j_gene: TRBJ2-1
abundance: -
d_gene: -
v_gene: TRBV7-9
CDR3aa: CASSLALARNNEQFF
CDR3nt: TGTGCCAGCAGCTTAGCGCTGGCTAGAAACAATGAGCAGTTCTTC

j_gene: TRBJ2-5
abundance: -
d_gene: -
v_gene: TRBV7-9
CDR3aa: CASSWKGGQETQYF
CDR3nt: TGTGCCAGCAGCTGGAAGGGGGGGCAAGAGACCCAGTACTTC

j_gene: TRBJ2-7
abundance: many
d_gene: -
v_gene: TRBV7-9
CDR3aa: CASSPRGLESYEQYF
CDR3nt: TGTGCCAGCAGCCCCCGGGGCCTCGAGTCCTACGAGCAGTACTTC

j_gene: TRBJ2-5
abundance: many
d_gene: TRBD2
v_gene: TRBV6-5
CDR3aa: CASSLSLAGQETQYF
CDR3nt: TGTGCCAGCAGTCTATCTCTAGCGGGGCAAGAGACCCAGTACTTC

j_gene: TRBJ2-7
abundance: -
d_gene: -
v_gene: TRBV20-1
CDR3aa: CSARFFSDEQYF
CDR3nt: TGCAGTGCTCGATTTTTTAGCGACGAGCAGTACTTC

j_gene: TRBJ2-1
abundance: few
d_gene: -
v_gene: TRBV11-2
CDR3aa: CASSLSPTRNEQFF
CDR3nt: TGTGCCAGCAGCTTAAGTCCAACCCGGAATGAGCAGTTCTTC

j_gene: TRBJ2-1
abundance: -
d_gene: -
v_gene: TRBV25-1
CDR3aa: CASSSGLREQFF
CDR3nt: TGTGCCAGCAGCTCCGGGCTCAGGGAGCAGTTCTTC

j_gene: TRBJ1-4
abundance: -
d_gene: -
v_gene: TRBV3-1
CDR3aa: CASSQLPSGEKLFF
CDR3nt: TGTGCCAGCAGTCAGCTACCCTCCGGGGAAAAACTGTTTTTT

j_gene: TRBJ2-7
abundance: few
d_gene: -
v_gene: TRBV7-9
CDR3aa: CASSLDGSDYEQYF
CDR3nt: TGTGCCAGCAGCTTAGATGGCAGTGACTACGAGCAGTACTTC

j_gene: TRBJ2-1
abundance: -
d_gene: TRBD2
v_gene: TRBV27
CDR3aa: CASSRTSLSSYNEQFF
CDR3nt: TGTGCCAGCAGCCGGACTAGCCTGAGCTCCTACAATGAGCAGTTCTTC

j_gene: TRBJ2-1
abundance: many
d_gene: TRBD1
v_gene: TRBV28
CDR3aa: CASRWDRQYNEQFF
CDR3nt: TGTGCCAGCAGGTGGGACAGACAATACAATGAGCAGTTCTTC

j_gene: TRBJ2-3
abundance: few
d_gene: -
v_gene: TRBV7-7
CDR3aa: CPGLAPTDTQYF
CDR3nt: TGCCCTGGGCTGGCCCCCACAGATACGCAGTATTTT

j_gene: TRBJ2-1
abundance: many
d_gene: -
v_gene: TRBV5-1
CDR3aa: CASSLGQALEQFF
CDR3nt: TGCGCCAGCAGCTTGGGACAGGCCCTTGAGCAGTTCTTC

j_gene: TRBJ1-5
abundance: few
d_gene: -
v_gene: TRBV20-1
CDR3aa: CSARDGARGGQPQHF
CDR3nt: TGCAGTGCTAGAGATGGGGCCAGGGGCGGACAGCCCCAGCATTTT

j_gene: TRBJ2-7
abundance: few
d_gene: TRBD1
v_gene: TRBV12-3/TRBV12-4
CDR3aa: CASTLGQGFYEQYF
CDR3nt: TGTGCCAGCACCCTCGGACAGGGGTTCTACGAGCAGTACTTC

j_gene: TRBJ2-5
abundance: -
d_gene: TRBD2
v_gene: TRBV11-1
CDR3aa: CASSFRQEASGNLGTQYF
CDR3nt: TGTGCCAGCAGCTTTCGGCAGGAGGCTAGCGGGAATTTGGGGACCCAGTACTTC

j_gene: TRBJ2-3
abundance: few
d_gene: -
v_gene: TRBV27
CDR3aa: CASSFVGTTDTQYF
CDR3nt: TGTGCCAGCAGTTTCGTAGGGACCACAGATACGCAGTATTTT

j_gene: TRBJ2-1
abundance: few
d_gene: -
v_gene: TRBV6-6
CDR3aa: CASSYLSNEQFF
CDR3nt: TGTGCCAGCAGTTACTTATCCAATGAGCAGTTCTTC

j_gene: TRBJ1-1
abundance: few
d_gene: -
v_gene: TRBV6-6
CDR3aa: CASIKGDGRMAFF
CDR3nt: TGTGCCAGCATTAAAGGGGACGGACGGATGGCTTTCTTT

j_gene: TRBJ1-1
abundance: many
d_gene: -
v_gene: TRBV7-2
CDR3aa: CASSKEQTRNTEAFF
CDR3nt: TGTGCCAGCAGCAAAGAGCAGACCCGGAACACTGAAGCTTTCTTT

j_gene: TRBJ1-5
abundance: few
d_gene: -
v_gene: TRBV27
CDR3aa: CASSLYPPTQGWGQPQHF
CDR3nt: TGTGCCAGCAGTTTATATCCCCCCACCCAGGGTTGGGGTCAGCCCCAGCATTTT

j_gene: TRBJ2-6
abundance: -
d_gene: TRBD2
v_gene: TRBV11-2
CDR3aa: CASSFLAGGSGANVLTF
CDR3nt: TGTGCCAGCAGCTTCCTAGCGGGGGGCTCTGGGGCCAACGTCCTGACTTTC